What follows are 11 T cell receptor beta chains derived from one specimen sequenced in a study of identifying expanded T cells in peripheral blood. Profiled with immunoSEQ multiplex PCR; TCRdb holds only in-frame clones, not every one. The profile covers about 85,000 clones, with 88% appearing a single time and 15% to 20% taken by the ten largest. The sequenced sample was blood. All receptors come from a person aged 18 to 70 in good health.

The table lists this clone with a few counts. The V and J genes are TRBV10-3 and TRBJ2-2; no reliable D call. CDR1 and CDR2 from the germline V gene are ENHRY and SYGVKD. The length of the CDR3 is 15 residues. The germline V and J ends were trimmed by 0 bases and 4 bases, with 9 bases remaining between them. The CDR3 DNA is TGTGCCATCAGTGAGTCGGAACAGACCACCGGGGAGCTGTTTTTT. It yields the protein CAISESEQTTGELFF.

The chain carries TRBV14 and TRBJ1-2; 8 bases are shared with TRBD1. The CDR3 contains 15 residues. Germline trimming cut 0 bases from V and 7 bases from J; bases unmatched to any gene: 7. Germline V lookup: CDR1 SGHDN, CDR2 FVKESK. This CDR3 is CASSQDWTGLGGYTF. DNA for the CDR3: TGTGCCAGCAGCCAAGATTGGACAGGGCTGGGTGGCTACACCTTC.

This sequence joins TRBV11-3 and TRBJ1-5; D is unclear. V was clipped by 2 bases and J by 0 bases, with 11 bases between them. Germline V gives CDR1 SGHNT, CDR2 YENEEA. The CDR3 is 16 amino acids. In DNA form, the CDR3 reads TGTGCCAGCAGCTTAATCGCCCCCAATAGCAATCAGCCCCAGCATTTT. Encoded protein: CASSLIAPNSNQPQHF.

The chain combines TRBV4-2 with TRBJ2-3; 10 nucleotides line up with TRBD2. The CDR3 spans 18 residues. In germline, CDR1 is LGHNA, CDR2 YNFKEQ. Trimming took 4 bases from V and 0 from J; bases not matched to a gene: 10. The CDR3 loop reads CASSPVAGGSTSTDTQYF. In DNA form, the CDR3 reads TGTGCCAGCAGCCCGGTAGCGGGGGGATCAACTAGCACAGATACGCAGTATTTT.

The chain carries TRBV27 and TRBJ1-2; D call uncertain. This CDR3 is built from 13 residues. Germline CDR1 MNHEY, CDR2 SMNVEV (reference sequence). Trimming took 2 bases from V and 1 from J, leaving 5 bases between them. The CDR3 loop is CASSLEGNYGYTF. The DNA for the CDR3 is TGTGCCAGCAGTTTAGAGGGTAACTATGGCTACACCTTC.

In this sample, this clone turned up once. J is TRBJ1-4 and V is TRBV19; D is perhaps TRBD1 (5 bases). Trimming took off 3 bases at V and 2 bases at J, with 10 bases between the two ends. The CDR3 covers 15 residues. CDR1 and CDR2 (germline): LNHDA, SQIVND (reference sequence). The CDR3 loop reads CASSILPGTNEKLFF. The CDR3 nucleotides are TGTGCCAGTAGTATTCTCCCAGGGACTAATGAAAAACTGTTTTTT.

The V gene is TRBV30, the J gene TRBJ2-5, with a tentative D call TRBD1 (6 bases). Between the trimmed V and J ends, which lost 5 bases and 2 bases, there was a span of 15 bases. The CDR3 runs 14 residues. Germline CDR1 GTSNPN, CDR2 SVGIG (reference sequence). The CDR3 sequence is CAWGRGRGQETQYF. The CDR3 DNA follows: TGTGCCTGGGGAAGGGGTAGGGGGCAAGAGACCCAGTACTTC.

The chain recombines TRBV7-2 with TRBJ2-7; no firm D call. Germline V lookup: CDR1 SGHTA, CDR2 FQGNSA. The V end lost 6 bases, the J end lost 1 base, and 4 bases lay between the germline ends. The CDR3 contains 11 residues. CDR3 nucleotide sequence: TGTGCCAGCAGTCGTTCCTACGAGCAGTACTTC. Encoded protein: CASSRSYEQYF.

The chain joins TRBV4-3 to TRBJ2-7; D not certain. The CDR3 spans 17 residues. V dropped 4 bases and J dropped 0 bases, with 19 bases sitting between them. Germline CDR1 is LGHNA and CDR2 is YSLEER. The CDR3 DNA follows: TGCGCCAGCAGCCCGGCTGTGGCGACAATAAGCTCCTACGAGCAGTACTTC. Translation: CASSPAVATISSYEQYF.

The chain has TRBV28 and TRBJ1-1, with a tentative D call TRBD1 (6 bases). The CDR3 runs to 14 residues. CDR1 and CDR2 (germline): MDHEN, SYDVKM. V was trimmed by 5 bases and J by 1 base, leaving 11 bases between them. DNA of the CDR3: TGTGCCAGCAGTCCGGGACAAGAGAACACTGAAGCTTTCTTT. This codes for CASSPGQENTEAFF.

This clone was detected only once. The chain links TRBV7-2 to TRBJ2-5; D may be TRBD1 or TRBD2 (6 bases each). CDR3 size: 17 residues. Germline V gives CDR1 SGHTA, CDR2 FQGNSA. V was pared by 5 bases and J by 1 base, with 20 bases between. This CDR3 is CASSRAPGAHPQETQYF. As DNA, the CDR3 is TGTGCCAGCAGCCGAGCTCCGGGGGCCCACCCCCAAGAGACCCAGTACTTC.